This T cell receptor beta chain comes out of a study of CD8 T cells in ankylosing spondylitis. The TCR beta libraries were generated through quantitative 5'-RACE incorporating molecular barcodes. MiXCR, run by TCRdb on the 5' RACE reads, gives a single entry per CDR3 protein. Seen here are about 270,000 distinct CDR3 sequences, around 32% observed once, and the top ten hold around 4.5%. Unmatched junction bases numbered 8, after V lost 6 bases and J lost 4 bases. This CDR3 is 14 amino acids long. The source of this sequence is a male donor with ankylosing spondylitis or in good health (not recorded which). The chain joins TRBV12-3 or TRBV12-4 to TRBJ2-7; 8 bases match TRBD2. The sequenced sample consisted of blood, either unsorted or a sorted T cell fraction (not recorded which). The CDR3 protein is CASSWAGGTYEQYF. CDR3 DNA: TGTGCCAGCAGCTGGGCGGGGGGCACTTACGAGCAGTACTTC.